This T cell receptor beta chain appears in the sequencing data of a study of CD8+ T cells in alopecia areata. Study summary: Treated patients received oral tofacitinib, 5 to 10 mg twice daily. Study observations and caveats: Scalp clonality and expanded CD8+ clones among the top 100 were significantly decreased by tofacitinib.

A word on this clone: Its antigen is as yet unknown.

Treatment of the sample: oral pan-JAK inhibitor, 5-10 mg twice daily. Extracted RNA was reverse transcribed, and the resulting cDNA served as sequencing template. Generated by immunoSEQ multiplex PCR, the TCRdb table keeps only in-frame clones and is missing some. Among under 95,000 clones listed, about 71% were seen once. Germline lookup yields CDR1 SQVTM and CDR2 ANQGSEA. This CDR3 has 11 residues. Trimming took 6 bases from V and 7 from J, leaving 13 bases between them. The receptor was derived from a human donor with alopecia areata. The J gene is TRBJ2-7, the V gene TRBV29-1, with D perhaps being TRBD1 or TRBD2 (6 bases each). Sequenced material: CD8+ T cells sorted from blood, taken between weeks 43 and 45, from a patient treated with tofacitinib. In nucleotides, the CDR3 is TGCAGCGTGGGGGGCCAGCCGGAGCAGTACTTC. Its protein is CSVGGQPEQYF.